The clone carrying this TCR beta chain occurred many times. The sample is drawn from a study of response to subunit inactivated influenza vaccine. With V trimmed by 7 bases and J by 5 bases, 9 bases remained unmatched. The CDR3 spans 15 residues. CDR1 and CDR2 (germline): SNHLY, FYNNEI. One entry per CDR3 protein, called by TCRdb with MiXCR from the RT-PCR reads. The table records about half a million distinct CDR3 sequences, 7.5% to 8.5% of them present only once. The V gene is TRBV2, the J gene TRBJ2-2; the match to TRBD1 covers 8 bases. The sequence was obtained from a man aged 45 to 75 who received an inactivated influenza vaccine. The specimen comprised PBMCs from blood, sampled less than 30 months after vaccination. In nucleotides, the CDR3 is TGTGCCAGCACCTACCGGACAGGGAGGACCGGGGAGCTGTTTTTT. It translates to CASTYRTGRTGELFF.